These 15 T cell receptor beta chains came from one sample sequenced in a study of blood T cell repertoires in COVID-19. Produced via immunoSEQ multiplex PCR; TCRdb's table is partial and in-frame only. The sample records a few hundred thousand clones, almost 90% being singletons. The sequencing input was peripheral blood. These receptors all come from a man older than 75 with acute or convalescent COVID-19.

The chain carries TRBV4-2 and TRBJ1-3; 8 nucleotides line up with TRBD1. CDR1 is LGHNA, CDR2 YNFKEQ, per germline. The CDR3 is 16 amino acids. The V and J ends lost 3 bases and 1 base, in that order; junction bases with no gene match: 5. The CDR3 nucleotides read TGTGCCAGCAGCCACCTTCGGACAGGGTCTGGAAACACCATATATTTT. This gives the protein CASSHLRTGSGNTIYF.

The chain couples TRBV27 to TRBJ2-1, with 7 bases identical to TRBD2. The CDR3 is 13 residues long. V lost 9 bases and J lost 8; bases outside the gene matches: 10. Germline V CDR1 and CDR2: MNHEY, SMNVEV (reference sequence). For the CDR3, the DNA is TGTGCCAGTTTTAGCGGGCTCAGCGATGAGCAGTTCTTC. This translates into CASFSGLSDEQFF.

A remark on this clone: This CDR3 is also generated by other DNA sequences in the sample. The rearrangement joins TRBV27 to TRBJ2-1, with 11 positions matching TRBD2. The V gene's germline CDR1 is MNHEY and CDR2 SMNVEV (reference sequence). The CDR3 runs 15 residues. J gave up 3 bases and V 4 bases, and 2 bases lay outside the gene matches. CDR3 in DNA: TGTGCCAGCAGTTCGACTAGCGGGAACTACAATGAGCAGTTCTTC. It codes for CASSSTSGNYNEQFF.

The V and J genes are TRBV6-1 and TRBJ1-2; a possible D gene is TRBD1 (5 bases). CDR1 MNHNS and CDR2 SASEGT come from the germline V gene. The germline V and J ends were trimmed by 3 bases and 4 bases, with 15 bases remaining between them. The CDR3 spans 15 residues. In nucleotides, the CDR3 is TGTGCCAGCAGTGACGTGGGGCTTGTAAGCTATGGCTACACCTTC. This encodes CASSDVGLVSYGYTF.

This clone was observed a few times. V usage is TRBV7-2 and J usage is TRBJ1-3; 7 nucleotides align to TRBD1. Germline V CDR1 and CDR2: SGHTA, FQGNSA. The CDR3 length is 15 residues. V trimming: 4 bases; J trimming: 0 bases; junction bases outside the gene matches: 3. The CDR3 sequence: CASSSTGVSGNTIYF. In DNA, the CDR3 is TGTGCCAGCAGCTCCACAGGGGTCTCTGGAAACACCATATATTTT.

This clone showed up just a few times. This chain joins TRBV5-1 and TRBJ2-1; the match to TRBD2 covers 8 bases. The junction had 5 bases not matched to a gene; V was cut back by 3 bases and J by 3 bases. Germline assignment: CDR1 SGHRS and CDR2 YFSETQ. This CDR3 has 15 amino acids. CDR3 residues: CASSSGLASYNEQFF. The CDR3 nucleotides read TGCGCCAGCAGCTCCGGACTAGCAAGCTACAATGAGCAGTTCTTC.

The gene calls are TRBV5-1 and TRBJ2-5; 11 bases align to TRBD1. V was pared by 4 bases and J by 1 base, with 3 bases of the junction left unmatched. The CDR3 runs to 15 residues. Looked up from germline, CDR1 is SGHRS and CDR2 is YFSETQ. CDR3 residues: CASSHGTGGQETQYF. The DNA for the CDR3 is TGCGCCAGCAGCCACGGGACAGGGGGCCAAGAGACCCAGTACTTC.

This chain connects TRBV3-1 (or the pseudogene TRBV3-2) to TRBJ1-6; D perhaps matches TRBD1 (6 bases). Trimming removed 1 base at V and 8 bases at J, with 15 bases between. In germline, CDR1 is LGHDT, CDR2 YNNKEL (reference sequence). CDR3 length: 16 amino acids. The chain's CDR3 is CASSQGGAGVDSPLHF. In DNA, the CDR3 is TGTGCCAGCAGCCAAGGAGGGGCAGGGGTGGATTCACCCCTCCACTTT.

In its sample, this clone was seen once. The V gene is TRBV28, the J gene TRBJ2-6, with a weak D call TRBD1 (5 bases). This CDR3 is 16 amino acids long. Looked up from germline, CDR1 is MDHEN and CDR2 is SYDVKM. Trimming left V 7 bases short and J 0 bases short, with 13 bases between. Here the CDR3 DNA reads TGTGCCAGCAACCCAGGGAAACCCTCTGGGGCCAACGTCCTGACTTTC. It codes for CASNPGKPSGANVLTF.

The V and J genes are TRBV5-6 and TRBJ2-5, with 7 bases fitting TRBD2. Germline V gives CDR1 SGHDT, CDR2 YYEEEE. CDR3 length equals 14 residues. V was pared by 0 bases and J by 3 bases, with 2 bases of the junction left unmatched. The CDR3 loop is CASSLVGGEETQYF. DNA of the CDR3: TGTGCCAGCAGCTTGGTTGGGGGGGAAGAGACCCAGTACTTC. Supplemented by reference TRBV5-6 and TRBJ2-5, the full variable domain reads DAGVTQSPTHLIKTRGQQVTLRCSPKSGHDTVSWYQQALGQGPQFIFQYYEEEERQRGNFPDRFSGHQFPNYSSELNVNALLLGDSALYLCASSLVGGEETQYFGPGTRLLVL.

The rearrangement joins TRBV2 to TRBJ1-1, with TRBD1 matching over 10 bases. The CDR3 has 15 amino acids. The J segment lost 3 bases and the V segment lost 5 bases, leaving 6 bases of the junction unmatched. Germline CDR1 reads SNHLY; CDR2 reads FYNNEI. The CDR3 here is CASSFAGTGDTEAFF. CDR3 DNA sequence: TGTGCCAGCAGTTTTGCCGGGACAGGGGACACTGAAGCTTTCTTT.

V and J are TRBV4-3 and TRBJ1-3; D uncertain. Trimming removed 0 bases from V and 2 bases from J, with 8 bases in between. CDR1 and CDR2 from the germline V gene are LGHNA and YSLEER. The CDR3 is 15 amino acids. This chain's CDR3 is CASSQDLPAGNTIYF. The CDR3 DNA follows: TGCGCCAGCAGCCAAGATTTACCAGCTGGAAACACCATATATTTT.

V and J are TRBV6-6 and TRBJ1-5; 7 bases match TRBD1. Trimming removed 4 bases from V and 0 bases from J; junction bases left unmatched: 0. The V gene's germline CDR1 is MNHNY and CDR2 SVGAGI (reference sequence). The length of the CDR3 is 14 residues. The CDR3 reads CASSWDSSNQPQHF. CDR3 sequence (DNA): TGTGCCAGCAGTTGGGACAGTAGCAATCAGCCCCAGCATTTT.

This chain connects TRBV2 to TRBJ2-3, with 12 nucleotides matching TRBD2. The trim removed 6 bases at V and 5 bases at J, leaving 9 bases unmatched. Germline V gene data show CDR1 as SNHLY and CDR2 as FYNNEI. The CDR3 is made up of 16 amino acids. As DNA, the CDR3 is TGTGCCAGCAGCCTAGCGGGAGGGCCTGGAGTAGATACGCAGTATTTT. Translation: CASSLAGGPGVDTQYF. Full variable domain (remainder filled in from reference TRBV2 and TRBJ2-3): EPEVTQTPSHQVTQMGQEVILRCVPISNHLYFYWYRQILGQKVEFLVSFYNNEISEKSEIFDDQFSVERPDGSNFTLKIRSTKLEDSAMYFCASSLAGGPGVDTQYFGPGTRLTVL.

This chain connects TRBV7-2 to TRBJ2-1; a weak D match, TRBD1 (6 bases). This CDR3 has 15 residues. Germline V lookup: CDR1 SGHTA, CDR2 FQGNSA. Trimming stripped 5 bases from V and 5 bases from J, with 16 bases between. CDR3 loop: CASSHRQVPNNEQFF. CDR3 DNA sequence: TGTGCCAGCAGCCACCGACAGGTTCCAAACAATGAGCAGTTCTTC.